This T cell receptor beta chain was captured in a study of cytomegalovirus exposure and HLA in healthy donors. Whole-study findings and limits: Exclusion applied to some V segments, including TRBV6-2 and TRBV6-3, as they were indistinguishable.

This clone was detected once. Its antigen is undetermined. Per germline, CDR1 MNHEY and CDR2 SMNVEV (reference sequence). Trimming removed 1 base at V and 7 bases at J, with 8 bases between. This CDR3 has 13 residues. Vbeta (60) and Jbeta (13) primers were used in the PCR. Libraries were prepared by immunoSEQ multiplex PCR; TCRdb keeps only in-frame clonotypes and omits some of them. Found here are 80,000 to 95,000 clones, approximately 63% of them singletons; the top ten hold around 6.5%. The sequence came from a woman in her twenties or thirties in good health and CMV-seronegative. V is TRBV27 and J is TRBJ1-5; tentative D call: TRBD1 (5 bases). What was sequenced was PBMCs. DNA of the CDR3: TGTGCCAGCAGTTTATTGGGGGGGCAGCCCCAGCATTTT. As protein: CASSLLGGQPQHF.